This entry lists 9 T cell receptor beta chains sequenced from one sample in a study of human T cells and chemical hapten exposure. TCRdb reanalysed the RACE reads using MiXCR and keeps one entry per CDR3 protein. The table has more than 250,000 distinct CDR3 sequences, 8.6% seen once; the top ten hold 2% to 3%. Indicated time point: pre-sensitization, week 0. Treatment here: therapeutic diphenylcyclopropenone sensitization with weekly scalp DPC. This sample comprised whole blood, obtained in connection with sensitization to the hapten diphenylcyclopropenone (DPC). These receptors originate from a woman aged 40 to 50 with alopecia areata. Some clones in this sample may be carry-over from other donors' samples.

The CDR3 DNA follows: TGTGCCATCAGTGAGACGGACCCGGGACAGGGGACAGATACGCAGTATTTT. It is translated as CAISETDPGQGTDTQYF. The chain carries TRBV10-3 and TRBJ2-3; 10 bases match TRBD1. The CDR3 is made up of 17 amino acids. CDR1 ENHRY and CDR2 SYGVKD come from the germline V gene. The trim removed 2 bases at V and 3 bases at J, leaving 8 bases unmatched.

The chain carries TRBV10-3 and TRBJ2-1; D unclear. The CDR3 sequence is 13 residues long. The germline V gene has CDR1 ENHRY and CDR2 SYGVKD. Trimming shortened V by 0 bases and J by 15 bases, and 15 bases separated the two germline ends. CDR3 sequence reads: CAISESTAKEWFF. The DNA of the CDR3 is TGTGCCATCAGTGAGTCGACCGCGAAGGAGTGGTTCTTC.

The chain links TRBV7-2 to TRBJ2-1, with no clear D. Germline CDR1 SGHTA, CDR2 FQGNSA. With 1 base removed from V and 5 bases from J, the gap between germline ends came to 9 bases. The CDR3 has 14 residues. The chain's CDR3 is CASSLGRSHNEQFF. In nucleotides, the CDR3 is TGTGCCAGCAGCTTAGGGCGAAGTCACAATGAGCAGTTCTTC.

The V and J genes are TRBV12-3 or TRBV12-4 and TRBJ1-5; maybe TRBD1 (6 bases). Trimming pared 5 bases from V and 6 bases from J, leaving 11 bases between. The CDR3 sequence is 13 residues long. This CDR3 reads CASSVQGSQPQHF. The DNA of the CDR3 is TGTGCCAGCAGTGTACAGGGTTCTCAGCCCCAGCATTTT.

The chain links TRBV13 to TRBJ2-1, with a weak D call TRBD2 (5 bases). The germline V and J ends were trimmed by 3 bases and 0 bases, with 9 bases remaining between them. From germline, CDR1 is PRHDT and CDR2 FYEKMQ (reference sequence). CDR3 size: 15 residues. Here the CDR3 reads CASSFPEDSYNEQFF. For the CDR3, the DNA is TGTGCCAGCAGCTTCCCGGAGGACTCCTACAATGAGCAGTTCTTC.

This clonotype was counted a few times. The gene calls are TRBV5-1 and TRBJ2-2; no clear D. Germline loops: CDR1 SGHRS, CDR2 YFSETQ. The CDR3 contains 14 residues. With 6 bases removed from V and 0 bases from J, the gap between germline ends came to 9 bases. As DNA, the CDR3 is TGCGCCAGCATTCCGTTACCGAACACCGGGGAGCTGTTTTTT. Translation: CASIPLPNTGELFF. Filled out from reference TRBV5-1 and TRBJ2-2, the complete variable domain reads KAGVTQTPRYLIKTRGQQVTLSCSPISGHRSVSWYQQTPGQGLQFLFEYFSETQRNKGNFPGRFSGRQFSNSRSEMNVSTLELGDSALYLCASIPLPNTGELFFGEGSRLTVL.

The chain joins TRBV7-2 to TRBJ1-4; D gene unclear. CDR1 and CDR2 from the germline V gene are SGHTA and FQGNSA. This CDR3 contains 11 residues. Trimming shortened V by 8 bases and J by 8 bases, and 9 bases separated the two germline ends. CDR3 nucleotide sequence: TGTGCCAGCGGAGGACGGGAAAAACTGTTTTTT. The encoded protein is CASGGREKLFF.

In this sample, this clonotype turned up a few times. The V and J genes are TRBV4-1 and TRBJ2-1; 8 bases line up with TRBD2. Trimming cost V 3 bases and J 8 bases; bases outside gene matches: 9. CDR3 length: 15 residues. Germline values: CDR1 MGHRA, CDR2 YSYEKL. CDR3 DNA: TGCGCCAGCAGCCAGGCCGGGACTAGATACGATGAGCAGTTCTTC. It specifies CASSQAGTRYDEQFF.

Only a few counts were recorded for this clonotype. The chain carries TRBV6-1 and TRBJ1-4, with D possibly matching TRBD1 (6 bases). V lost 3 bases, J lost 5 bases, and 10 bases lay in between. The CDR3 has 14 amino acids. Per the germline V gene, CDR1 is MNHNS and CDR2 is SASEGT. CDR3 coding DNA: TGTGCCAGCAGTGACCAGGGGCAAAATGAAAAACTGTTTTTT. Amino acid sequence: CASSDQGQNEKLFF.